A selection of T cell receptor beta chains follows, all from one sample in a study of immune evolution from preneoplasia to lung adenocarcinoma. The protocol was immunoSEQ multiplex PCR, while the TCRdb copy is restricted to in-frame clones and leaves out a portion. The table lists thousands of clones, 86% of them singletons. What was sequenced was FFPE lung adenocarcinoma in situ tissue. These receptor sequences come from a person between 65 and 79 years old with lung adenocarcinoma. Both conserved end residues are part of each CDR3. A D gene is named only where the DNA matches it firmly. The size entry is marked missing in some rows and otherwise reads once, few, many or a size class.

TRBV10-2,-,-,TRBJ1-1,CASSAAPGGETFF,TGCGCCAGCAGTGCCGCCCCCGGGGGAGAAACTTTCTTT
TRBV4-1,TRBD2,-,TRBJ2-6,CASSHWGLADPSGANVLTF,TGCGCCAGCAGCCATTGGGGACTAGCGGACCCCTCTGGGGCCAACGTCCTGACTTTC
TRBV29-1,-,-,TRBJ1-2,CSVEGGYLDFYGYTF,TGCAGCGTTGAGGGCGGTTACTTAGATTTCTATGGCTACACCTTC
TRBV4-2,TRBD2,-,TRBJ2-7,CASSLGGSSYEQYF,TGTGCCAGCAGCCTGGGGGGGTCCTCCTACGAGCAGTACTTC
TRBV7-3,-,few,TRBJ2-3,CASSLSPRGRADTQYF,TGTGCCAGCAGCTTAAGCCCCAGGGGTCGGGCAGATACGCAGTATTTT
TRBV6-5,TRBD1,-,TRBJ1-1,CASTHRGGTEAFF,TGTGCCAGCACTCACAGGGGTGGGACTGAAGCTTTCTTT
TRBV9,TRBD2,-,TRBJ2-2,CASSVAPSGIPGELFF,TGTGCCAGCAGCGTAGCCCCTAGCGGGATCCCCGGGGAGCTGTTTTTT
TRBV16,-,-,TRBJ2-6,CASSQSERSSGANVLTF,TGTGCCAGCAGCCAATCAGAACGATCCTCTGGGGCCAACGTCCTGACTTTC
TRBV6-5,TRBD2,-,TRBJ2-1,CASSPSSGTYNEQFF,TGTGCCAGCAGCCCCTCCAGCGGGACCTACAATGAGCAGTTCTTC
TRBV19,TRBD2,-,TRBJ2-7,CASSIVTGLASYEQYF,TGTGCCAGTAGTATAGTGACGGGACTAGCGTCCTACGAGCAGTACTTC
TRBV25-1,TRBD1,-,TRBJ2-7,CASSRQGSYEQYF,TGTGCCAGCAGTCGACAGGGCTCCTACGAGCAGTACTTC
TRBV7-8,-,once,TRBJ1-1,CASSLRGSIRNTEAFF,TGTGCCAGCAGCTTAAGAGGGAGCATTAGGAACACTGAAGCTTTCTTT
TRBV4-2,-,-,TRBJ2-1,CASSHPAFDNEQFF,TGTGCCAGCAGCCACCCTGCGTTCGACAATGAGCAGTTCTTC
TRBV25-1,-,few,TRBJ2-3,CASSDPQRATQYF,TGTGCCAGCAGTGACCCCCAGCGTGCTACGCAGTATTTT
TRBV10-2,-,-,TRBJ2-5,CASSESRARETQYF,TGCGCCAGCAGTGAGTCGAGGGCCAGGGAGACCCAGTACTTC
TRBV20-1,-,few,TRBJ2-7,CSARVDYEQYF,TGCAGTGCTAGAGTTGACTACGAGCAGTACTTC
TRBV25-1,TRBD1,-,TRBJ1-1,CASSQGAVPEAFF,TGTGCCAGCAGCCAGGGGGCTGTTCCTGAAGCTTTCTTT
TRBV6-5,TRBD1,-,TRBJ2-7,CASTRDSLYEQYF,TGTGCCAGCACCCGGGACAGCTTGTACGAGCAGTACTTC
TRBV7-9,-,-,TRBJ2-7,CASSSPVRAGSKYEQYF,TGTGCCAGCAGCTCCCCCGTCCGGGCAGGGAGCAAGTACGAGCAGTACTTC
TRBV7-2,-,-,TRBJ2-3,CASSPGHSTDTQYF,TGTGCCAGCAGCCCGGGACACAGCACAGATACGCAGTATTTT
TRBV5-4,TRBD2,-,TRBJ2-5,CASSRVVAGEGETQYF,TGTGCCAGCAGCCGGGTGGTAGCGGGAGAGGGAGAGACCCAGTACTTC
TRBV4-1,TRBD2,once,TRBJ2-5,CASARLGGETQYF,TGCGCCAGCGCTAGACTGGGAGGGGAGACCCAGTACTTC
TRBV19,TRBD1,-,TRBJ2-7,CASSPPGQGVNEQYF,TGTGCCAGTAGTCCGCCGGGACAGGGGGTCAACGAGCAGTACTTC
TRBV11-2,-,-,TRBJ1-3,CASSLSRVLSGNTIYF,TGTGCCAGCAGCTTAAGCAGGGTCCTCTCTGGAAACACCATATATTTT
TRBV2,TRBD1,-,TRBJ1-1,CASNSDRQNTEAFF,TGTGCCAGCAACTCGGACAGGCAGAACACTGAAGCTTTCTTT
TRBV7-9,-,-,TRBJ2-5,CASSAGGNPEETQYF,TGTGCCAGCAGCGCCGGGGGAAACCCCGAAGAGACCCAGTACTTC
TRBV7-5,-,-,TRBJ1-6,CVRSLARTGHSPLHF,TGTGTCAGAAGCTTAGCGAGGACAGGGCATTCACCCCTCCACTTT
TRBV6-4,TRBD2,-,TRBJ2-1,CASSRLAGDLYNEQFF,TGTGCCAGCAGTCGGTTAGCGGGAGATCTCTACAATGAGCAGTTCTTC
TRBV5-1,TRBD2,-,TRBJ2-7,CASRGLEVGEQYF,TGCGCCAGCAGGGGACTAGAGGTGGGCGAGCAGTACTTC
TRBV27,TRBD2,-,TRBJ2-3,CASTLPPTSGRPDTQYF,TGTGCCAGCACCCTTCCTCCGACTAGCGGGAGGCCAGATACGCAGTATTTT
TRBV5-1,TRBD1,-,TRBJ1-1,CASSPGQRRVAFF,TGCGCCAGCAGCCCGGGACAGAGAAGGGTGGCTTTCTTT
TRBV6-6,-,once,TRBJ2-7,CASSSPGGWEQYF,TGTGCCAGCAGTTCTCCTGGGGGATGGGAGCAGTACTTC
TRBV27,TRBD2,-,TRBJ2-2,CASSSPSGSWGGELFF,TGTGCCAGCAGTTCCCCTAGCGGGAGTTGGGGCGGGGAGCTGTTTTTT
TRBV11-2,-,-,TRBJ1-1,CASSFTENTEAFF,TGTGCCAGCAGCTTCACAGAGAACACTGAAGCTTTCTTT
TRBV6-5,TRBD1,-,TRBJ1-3,CASRDHGTAGNTIYF,TGTGCCAGCAGAGACCACGGGACAGCAGGAAACACCATATATTTT
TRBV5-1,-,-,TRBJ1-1,CASSISGTVNTEAFF,TGCGCCAGCAGCATATCCGGGACGGTGAACACTGAAGCTTTCTTT
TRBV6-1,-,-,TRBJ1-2,CATAMMGGYTF,TGTGCCACCGCAATGATGGGAGGCTACACCTTC
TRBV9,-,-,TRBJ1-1,CASSQMGSEAFF,TGTGCCAGCAGCCAGATGGGCTCTGAAGCTTTCTTT
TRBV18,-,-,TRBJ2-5,CASSPPTQETQYF,TGTGCCAGCTCACCACCTACACAGGAGACCCAGTACTTC
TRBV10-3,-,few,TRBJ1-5,CAISESEGRPQHF,TGTGCCATCAGTGAGTCCGAGGGACGGCCCCAGCATTTT